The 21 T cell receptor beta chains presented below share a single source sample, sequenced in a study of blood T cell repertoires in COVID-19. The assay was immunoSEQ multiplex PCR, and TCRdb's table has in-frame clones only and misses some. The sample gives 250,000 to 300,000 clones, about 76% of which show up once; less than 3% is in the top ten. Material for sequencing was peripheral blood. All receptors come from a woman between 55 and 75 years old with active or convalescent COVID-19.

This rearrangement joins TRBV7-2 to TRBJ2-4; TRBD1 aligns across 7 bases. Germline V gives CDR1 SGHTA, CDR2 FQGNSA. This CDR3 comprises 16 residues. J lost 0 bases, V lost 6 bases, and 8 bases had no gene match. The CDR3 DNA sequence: TGTGCCAGCAGTCCTCAGGGACAGCTAGCCAAAAACATTCAGTACTTC. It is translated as CASSPQGQLAKNIQYF. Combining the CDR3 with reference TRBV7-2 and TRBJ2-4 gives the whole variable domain GAGVSQSPSNKVTEKGKDVELRCDPISGHTALYWYRQSLGQGLEFLIYFQGNSAPDKSGLPSDRFSAERTGGSVSTLTIQRTQQEDSAVYLCASSPQGQLAKNIQYFGAGTRLSVL.

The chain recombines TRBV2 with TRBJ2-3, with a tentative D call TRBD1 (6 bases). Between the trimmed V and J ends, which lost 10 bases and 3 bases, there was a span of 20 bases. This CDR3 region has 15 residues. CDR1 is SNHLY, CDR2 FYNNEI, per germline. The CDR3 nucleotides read TGTGCCACCATCCCGGGACACCGTCCTACAGATACGCAGTATTTT. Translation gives CATIPGHRPTDTQYF. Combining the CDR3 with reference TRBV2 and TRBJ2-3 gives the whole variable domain EPEVTQTPSHQVTQMGQEVILRCVPISNHLYFYWYRQILGQKVEFLVSFYNNEISEKSEIFDDQFSVERPDGSNFTLKIRSTKLEDSAMYFCATIPGHRPTDTQYFGPGTRLTVL.

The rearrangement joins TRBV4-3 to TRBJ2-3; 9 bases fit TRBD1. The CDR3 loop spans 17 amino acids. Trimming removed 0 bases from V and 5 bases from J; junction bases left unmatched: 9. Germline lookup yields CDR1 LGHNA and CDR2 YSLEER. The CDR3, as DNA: TGCGCCAGCAGCCAAGATAAAGAAACAGGGGGCAGAGATACGCAGTATTTT. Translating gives CASSQDKETGGRDTQYF.

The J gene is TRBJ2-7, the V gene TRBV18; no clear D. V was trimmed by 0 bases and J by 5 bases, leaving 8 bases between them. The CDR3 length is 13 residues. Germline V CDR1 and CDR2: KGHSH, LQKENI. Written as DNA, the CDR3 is TGTGCCAGCTCACCACCCGGGTCCCACGAGCAGTACTTC. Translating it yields CASSPPGSHEQYF.

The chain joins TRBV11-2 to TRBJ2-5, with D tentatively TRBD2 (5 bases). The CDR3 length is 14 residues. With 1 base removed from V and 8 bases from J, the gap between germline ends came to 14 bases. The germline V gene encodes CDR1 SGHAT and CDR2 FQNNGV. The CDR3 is CASSLVPTKGTQYF. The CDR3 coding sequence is TGTGCCAGCAGCTTAGTCCCGACTAAAGGCACCCAGTACTTC.

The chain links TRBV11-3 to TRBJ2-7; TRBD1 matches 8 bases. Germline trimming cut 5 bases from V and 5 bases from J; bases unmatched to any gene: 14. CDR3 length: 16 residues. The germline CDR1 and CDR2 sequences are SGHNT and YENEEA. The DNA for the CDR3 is TGTGCCAGCAGCAACTCCGTGACAGGGGAAGGGAACGAGCAGTACTTC. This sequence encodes CASSNSVTGEGNEQYF.

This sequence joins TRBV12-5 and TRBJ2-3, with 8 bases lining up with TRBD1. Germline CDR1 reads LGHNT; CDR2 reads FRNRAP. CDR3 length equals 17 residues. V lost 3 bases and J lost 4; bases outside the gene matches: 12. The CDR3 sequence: CASGFLTSRTGSDTQYF. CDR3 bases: TGTGCTAGTGGTTTCCTCACTTCCCGGACAGGGTCAGATACGCAGTATTTT.

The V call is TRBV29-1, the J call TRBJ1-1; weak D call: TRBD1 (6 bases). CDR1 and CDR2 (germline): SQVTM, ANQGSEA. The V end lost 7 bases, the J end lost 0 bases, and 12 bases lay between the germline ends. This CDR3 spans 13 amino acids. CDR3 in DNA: TGCAGCGGCCTACAGGGACTGAACACTGAAGCTTTCTTT. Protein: CSGLQGLNTEAFF.

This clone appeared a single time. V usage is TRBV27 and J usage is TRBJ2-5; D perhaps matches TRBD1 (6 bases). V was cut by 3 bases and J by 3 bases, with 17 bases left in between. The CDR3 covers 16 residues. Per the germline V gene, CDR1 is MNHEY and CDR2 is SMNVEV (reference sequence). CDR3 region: CASSFTGTSLEETQYF. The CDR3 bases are TGTGCCAGCAGTTTCACAGGGACGAGTTTGGAAGAGACCCAGTACTTC.

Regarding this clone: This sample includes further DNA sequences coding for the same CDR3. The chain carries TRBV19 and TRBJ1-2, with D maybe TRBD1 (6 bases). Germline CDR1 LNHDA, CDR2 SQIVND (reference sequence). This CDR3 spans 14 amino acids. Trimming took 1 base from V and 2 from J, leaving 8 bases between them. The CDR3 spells CASSIAGGNYGYTF. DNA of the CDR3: TGTGCCAGTAGTATAGCGGGGGGCAACTATGGCTACACCTTC.

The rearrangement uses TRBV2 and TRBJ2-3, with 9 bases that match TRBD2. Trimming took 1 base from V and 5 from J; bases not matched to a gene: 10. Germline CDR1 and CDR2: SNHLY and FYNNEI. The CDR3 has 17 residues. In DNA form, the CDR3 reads TGTGCCAGCAGTGAAGTTTGGGCGGGGGGGCCCGGAGATACGCAGTATTTT. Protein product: CASSEVWAGGPGDTQYF. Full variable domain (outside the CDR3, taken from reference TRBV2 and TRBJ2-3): EPEVTQTPSHQVTQMGQEVILRCVPISNHLYFYWYRQILGQKVEFLVSFYNNEISEKSEIFDDQFSVERPDGSNFTLKIRSTKLEDSAMYFCASSEVWAGGPGDTQYFGPGTRLTVL.

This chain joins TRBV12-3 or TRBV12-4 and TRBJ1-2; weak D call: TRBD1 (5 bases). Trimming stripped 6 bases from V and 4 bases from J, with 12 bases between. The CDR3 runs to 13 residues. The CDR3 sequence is CASRATDPYGYTF. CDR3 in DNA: TGTGCCAGCAGAGCGACAGACCCCTATGGCTACACCTTC.

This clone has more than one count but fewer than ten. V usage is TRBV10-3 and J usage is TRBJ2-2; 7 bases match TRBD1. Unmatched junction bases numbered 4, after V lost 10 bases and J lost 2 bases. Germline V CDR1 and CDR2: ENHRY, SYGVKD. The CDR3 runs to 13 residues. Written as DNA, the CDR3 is TGTGCCACGGGGACAGCCAACACCGGGGAGCTGTTTTTT. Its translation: CATGTANTGELFF.

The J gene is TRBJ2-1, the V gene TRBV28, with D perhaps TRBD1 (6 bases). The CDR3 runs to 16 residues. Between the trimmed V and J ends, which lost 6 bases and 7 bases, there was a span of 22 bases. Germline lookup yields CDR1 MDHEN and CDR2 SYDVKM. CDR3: CASSAGRQEIWNEQFF. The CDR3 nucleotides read TGTGCCAGCAGCGCCGGACGACAGGAGATTTGGAATGAGCAGTTCTTC.

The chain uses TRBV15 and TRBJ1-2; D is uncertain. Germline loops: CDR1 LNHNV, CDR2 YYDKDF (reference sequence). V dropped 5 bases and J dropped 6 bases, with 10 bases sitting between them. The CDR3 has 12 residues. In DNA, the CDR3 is TGTGCCACCAGCCCTAGAGGGAATGGCTACACCTTC. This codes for CATSPRGNGYTF.

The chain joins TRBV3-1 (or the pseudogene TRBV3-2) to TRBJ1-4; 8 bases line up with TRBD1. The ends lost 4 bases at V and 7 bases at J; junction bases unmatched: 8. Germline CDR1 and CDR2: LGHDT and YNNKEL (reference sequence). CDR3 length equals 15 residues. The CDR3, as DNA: TGTGCCAGCAGCCCGGGGGACAGGATAACTGAAAAACTGTTTTTT. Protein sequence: CASSPGDRITEKLFF.

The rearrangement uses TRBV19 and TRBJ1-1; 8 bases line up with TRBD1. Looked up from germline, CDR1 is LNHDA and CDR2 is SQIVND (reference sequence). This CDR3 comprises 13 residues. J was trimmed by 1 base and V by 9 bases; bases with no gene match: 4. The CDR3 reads CASHTGGNTEAFF. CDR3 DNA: TGTGCCAGCCACACAGGGGGGAACACTGAAGCTTTCTTT.

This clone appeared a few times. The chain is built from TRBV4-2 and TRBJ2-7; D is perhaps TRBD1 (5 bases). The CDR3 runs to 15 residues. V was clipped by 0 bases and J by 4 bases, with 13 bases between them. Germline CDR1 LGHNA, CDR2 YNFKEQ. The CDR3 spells CASSQDAGMRYEQYF. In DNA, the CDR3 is TGTGCCAGCAGCCAAGATGCAGGGATGAGGTACGAGCAGTACTTC.

CDR3 loop: CASLAAGNTIYF. In nucleotides, the CDR3 is TGTGCCAGCCTAGCAGCGGGAAACACCATATATTTT. The genes are TRBV2 and TRBJ1-3; D gene ambiguous. The germline V and J ends were trimmed by 8 bases and 4 bases, with 9 bases remaining between them. This CDR3 region has 12 residues. The germline CDR1 and CDR2 sequences are SNHLY and FYNNEI.

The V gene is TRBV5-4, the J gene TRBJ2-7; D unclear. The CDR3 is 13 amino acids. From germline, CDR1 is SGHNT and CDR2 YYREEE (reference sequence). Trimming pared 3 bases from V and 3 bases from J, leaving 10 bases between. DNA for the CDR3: TGTGCCAGCAGCTCCCGTGGTAGCTACGAGCAGTACTTC. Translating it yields CASSSRGSYEQYF.

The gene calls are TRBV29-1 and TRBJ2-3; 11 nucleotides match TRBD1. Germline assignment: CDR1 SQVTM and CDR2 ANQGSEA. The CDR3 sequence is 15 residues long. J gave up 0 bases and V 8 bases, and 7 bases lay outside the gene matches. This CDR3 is CSFTGTGGSTDTQYF. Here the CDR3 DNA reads TGCAGCTTCACCGGGACAGGGGGAAGCACAGATACGCAGTATTTT.